Listed below are T cell receptor beta chains from one sample, sequenced in a study of T-cell memory formation after mild COVID-19. TCRdb fed the 5' RACE reads into MiXCR, producing one record per CDR3 protein. The data hold around 450,000 distinct CDR3 sequences, with over 15% observed a single time. What was sequenced was PBMCs or a T cell subset sorted from them (not recorded which). The receptor source for this set is an adult woman who had mild COVID-19 (a few samples of this study predate the infection). Cell type and time point are not known. CDR3s include the opening cysteine and the closing phenylalanine or tryptophan. The order of the fields is J gene, clone size, D gene, V gene, CDR3 protein, CDR3 DNA. A D gene is named only where the DNA matches it firmly. Not all rows give a size; the values are once, few, many and, for expanded clones, a class.

TRBJ1-4 few . TRBV5-6 CASSLSDRGKLFF TGTGCCAGCAGCTTGAGTGACCGCGGAAAACTGTTTTTT
TRBJ2-7 few . TRBV30 CAWSAIPGGPYEQYF TGTGCCTGGAGTGCCATTCCCGGAGGGCCCTACGAGCAGTACTTC
TRBJ2-3 few . TRBV5-1 CASSTWDGGGYGNTQYF TGCGCCAGCAGTACATGGGACGGCGGTGGCTATGGGAATACGCAGTATTTT
TRBJ2-1 few TRBD2 TRBV27 CASATLAGGWNEQFF TGTGCCAGCGCAACACTAGCGGGAGGGTGGAATGAGCAGTTCTTC
TRBJ2-7 few . TRBV7-9 CASSSPWATYEQYF TGTGCCAGCAGCTCCCCTTGGGCTACCTACGAGCAGTACTTC
TRBJ1-2 . TRBD1 TRBV15 CATSRPGTGFGYTF TGTGCCACCAGCAGACCCGGGACAGGATTTGGCTACACCTTC
TRBJ2-7 few . TRBV27 CASNLGGFPTPTDEQYF TGTGCCAGCAATCTAGGGGGGTTCCCCACTCCCACCGACGAGCAGTACTTC
TRBJ1-5 . TRBD1 TRBV20-1 CSVSGQGRGPNQPQHF TGCAGTGTGTCGGGACAGGGAAGGGGTCCCAATCAGCCCCAGCATTTT
TRBJ2-5 . . TRBV12-3/TRBV12-4 CASSFSGAEETQYF TGTGCCAGCAGTTTTTCTGGGGCGGAAGAGACCCAGTACTTC
TRBJ2-7 few . TRBV6-5 CASSRRPPQAYEQYF TGTGCCAGCAGTAGACGTCCACCCCAAGCCTACGAGCAGTACTTC
TRBJ2-5 many TRBD2 TRBV7-3 CASSLRGGIQETQYF TGTGCCAGCAGCTTGCGGGGGGGAATACAAGAGACCCAGTACTTC
TRBJ2-5 few TRBD2 TRBV5-1 CASSFGGLATETQYF TGCGCCAGCAGCTTTGGGGGACTAGCGACAGAGACCCAGTACTTC
TRBJ2-7 few TRBD2 TRBV13 CASSLEGGVSGRFYEQYF TGTGCCAGCAGCTTAGAAGGGGGCGTAAGCGGGAGGTTCTACGAGCAGTACTTC
TRBJ1-2 few TRBD1 TRBV12-3/TRBV12-4 CASSLGRGHVGYTF TGTGCCAGCAGTTTGGGCAGGGGGCATGTTGGCTACACCTTC
TRBJ2-7 few . TRBV20-1 CSARDQRARVYEQYF TGCAGTGCTAGAGATCAGCGGGCAAGAGTCTACGAGCAGTACTTC
TRBJ1-4 . . TRBV2 CASSRQRYGEKLFF TGTGCCAGCAGTAGACAGCGCTACGGCGAAAAACTGTTTTTT
TRBJ2-7 many TRBD1 TRBV7-8 CASSLALQQGVYEQYF TGTGCCAGCAGCTTAGCCTTACAGCAGGGGGTCTACGAGCAGTACTTC
TRBJ2-2 many . TRBV7-9 CASSLAWTITGELFF TGTGCCAGCAGCTTAGCTTGGACGATTACCGGGGAGCTGTTTTTT
TRBJ2-1 . TRBD2 TRBV24-1 CATSDRKTGRTSGGEVSEQFF TGTGCCACCAGTGACCGCAAGACGGGACGGACTAGCGGGGGGGAGGTCAGTGAGCAGTTCTTC
TRBJ2-5 . . TRBV18 CASSPWGETQYF TGTGCCAGCTCACCTTGGGGGGAGACCCAGTACTTC
TRBJ2-6 few TRBD1 TRBV7-6 CASSTPWDSNSGANVLTF TGTGCCAGCAGCACGCCCTGGGACAGCAACTCTGGGGCCAACGTCCTGACTTTC
TRBJ1-4 . . TRBV3-1 CASSQDHALLFF TGTGCCAGCAGCCAAGATCACGCCCTGCTGTTTTTT
TRBJ1-1 . . TRBV7-9 CASSSKQENTEAFF TGTGCCAGCAGCTCTAAACAGGAGAACACTGAAGCTTTCTTT
TRBJ1-2 . . TRBV5-4 CASSLRNPNYGYTF TGTGCCAGCAGCTTACGGAACCCTAACTATGGCTACACCTTC
TRBJ2-3 few TRBD2 TRBV4-2 CASSPRRASGRAREDTQYF TGTGCCAGCAGCCCCCGTCGAGCTAGCGGGAGGGCCCGGGAAGATACGCAGTATTTT
TRBJ2-2 few . TRBV20-1 CSARDRQINTGELFF TGCAGTGCTAGAGATCGCCAGATCAACACCGGGGAGCTGTTTTTT
TRBJ1-1 . TRBD1 TRBV5-1 CASSYYGGTGPSAEAFF TGCGCCAGCAGCTATTATGGGGGGACAGGTCCCAGCGCTGAAGCTTTCTTT
TRBJ2-3 few TRBD2 TRBV7-9 CASTFSGGTDTQYF TGTGCCAGCACCTTCTCGGGGGGAACAGATACGCAGTATTTT
TRBJ2-7 few TRBD1 TRBV6-2/TRBV6-3 CASTPTGTGRTYEQYF TGTGCCAGCACACCAACAGGGACAGGGCGTACCTACGAGCAGTACTTC
TRBJ2-3 . . TRBV6-6 CASSYGPDTQYF TGTGCCAGCAGTTACGGTCCAGATACGCAGTATTTT
TRBJ2-5 . . TRBV12-3/TRBV12-4 CASSLEGGGETQYF TGTGCCAGCAGTTTAGAAGGGGGAGGAGAGACCCAGTACTTC
TRBJ2-3 . . TRBV14 CASSSSRLRDTQYF TGTGCCAGCAGCTCTAGCCGTTTGCGAGATACGCAGTATTTT
TRBJ2-7 . . TRBV7-9 CASSLGASWTYEQYF TGTGCCAGCAGCTTAGGGGCTAGCTGGACCTACGAGCAGTACTTC
TRBJ1-2 few . TRBV6-6 CASSYSEGGNYGYTF TGTGCCAGCAGTTACTCGGAGGGGGGTAACTATGGCTACACCTTC
TRBJ2-3 few TRBD2 TRBV5-5 CASSTPPGTSRTDTQYF TGTGCCAGCAGCACCCCTCCCGGGACTAGCCGTACAGATACGCAGTATTTT
TRBJ2-1 . . TRBV7-9 CASSPAWLGRHNEQFF TGTGCCAGCAGCCCGGCTTGGCTGGGAAGGCACAATGAGCAGTTCTTC